This TCR beta chain was recovered during a study of blood T cell repertoires in COVID-19. Overall study: Sites in the United States, Italy and Spain provided acute and convalescent COVID-19 samples. T cells, B-cell-depleted T cells, or PBMCs supplied cDNA or gDNA.

Original processing notes: Nucleated cell number was recorded as an estimate derived from reference gene primer amplification. Sequenced by immunoSEQ multiplex PCR; TCRdb stores in-frame clones only, minus some. Clonal size and the V and J genes are those of that table, whereas D and trimming came from the DNA. The table includes 150,000 to 200,000 clones, around nine tenths detected once. The length of the CDR3 is 15 residues. Trimming removed 3 bases from V and 3 bases from J; junction bases left unmatched: 7. Germline CDR1 and CDR2: PRHDT and FYEKMQ (reference sequence). Sequencing used peripheral blood. The TCR originated in a man aged 18-30 years with active or convalescent COVID-19. V gene TRBV13 combines with J gene TRBJ1-2, with 7 bases lining up with TRBD1. Written as DNA, the CDR3 is TGTGCCAGCAGCTTCCGGGACAGTAGTTACTATGGCTACACCTTC. This sequence encodes CASSFRDSSYYGYTF.